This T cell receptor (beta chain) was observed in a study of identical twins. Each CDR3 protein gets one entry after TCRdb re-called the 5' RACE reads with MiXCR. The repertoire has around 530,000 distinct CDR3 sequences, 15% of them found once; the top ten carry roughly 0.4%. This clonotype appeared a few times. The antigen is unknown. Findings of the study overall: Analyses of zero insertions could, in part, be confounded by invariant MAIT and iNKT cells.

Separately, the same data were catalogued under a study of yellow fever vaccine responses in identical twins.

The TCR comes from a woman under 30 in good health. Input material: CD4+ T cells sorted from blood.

The CDR3 DNA sequence: TGCAGTGCTAGAGATGGGATGCAGCCCTCCTACGAGCAGTACTTC. Amino acid sequence: CSARDGMQPSYEQYF. The rearrangement joins TRBV20-1 to TRBJ2-7, with D unresolved. CDR1 and CDR2 from the germline V gene are DFQATT and SNEGSKA (reference sequence). The CDR3 extends over 15 amino acids. Deletions cut 0 bases from V and 0 bases from J, with 12 bases between.